This TCR beta chain derives from a study of cytomegalovirus exposure and HLA in healthy donors. Deletions cut 6 bases from V and 1 base from J, with 11 bases between. The CDR3 runs 14 residues. Germline V gene lookup returns CDR1 SGHTA and CDR2 FQGNSA. In its sample, this clone was seen a few times. No antigen is known for it. Whole-study results and caveats: Relative to equally common others, HLA-associated TCR beta chains showed greater clonal expansion in a later analysis. Donors were assumed by presence/absence analyses to have roughly uniform sequencing depth.

With 60 Vbeta and 13 Jbeta primers, the PCR was carried out. Profiled with immunoSEQ multiplex PCR; TCRdb holds only in-frame clones, not every one. This sample has about 120,000 clones; 65% to 80% occur once, and the top ten carry 3.7%. The specimen sequenced was PBMCs. V and J are TRBV7-2 and TRBJ2-3; the D gene is possibly TRBD1 (5 bases). The sequence derives from a human donor in good health. For the CDR3, the DNA is TGTGCCAGCAGAAGGGGATTTGGCACAGATACGCAGTATTTT. This translates into CASRRGFGTDTQYF. The full variable domain, rest sourced from reference TRBV7-2 and TRBJ2-3, is GAGVSQSPSNKVTEKGKDVELRCDPISGHTALYWYRQSLGQGLEFLIYFQGNSAPDKSGLPSDRFSAERTGGSVSTLTIQRTQQEDSAVYLCASRRGFGTDTQYFGPGTRLTVL.